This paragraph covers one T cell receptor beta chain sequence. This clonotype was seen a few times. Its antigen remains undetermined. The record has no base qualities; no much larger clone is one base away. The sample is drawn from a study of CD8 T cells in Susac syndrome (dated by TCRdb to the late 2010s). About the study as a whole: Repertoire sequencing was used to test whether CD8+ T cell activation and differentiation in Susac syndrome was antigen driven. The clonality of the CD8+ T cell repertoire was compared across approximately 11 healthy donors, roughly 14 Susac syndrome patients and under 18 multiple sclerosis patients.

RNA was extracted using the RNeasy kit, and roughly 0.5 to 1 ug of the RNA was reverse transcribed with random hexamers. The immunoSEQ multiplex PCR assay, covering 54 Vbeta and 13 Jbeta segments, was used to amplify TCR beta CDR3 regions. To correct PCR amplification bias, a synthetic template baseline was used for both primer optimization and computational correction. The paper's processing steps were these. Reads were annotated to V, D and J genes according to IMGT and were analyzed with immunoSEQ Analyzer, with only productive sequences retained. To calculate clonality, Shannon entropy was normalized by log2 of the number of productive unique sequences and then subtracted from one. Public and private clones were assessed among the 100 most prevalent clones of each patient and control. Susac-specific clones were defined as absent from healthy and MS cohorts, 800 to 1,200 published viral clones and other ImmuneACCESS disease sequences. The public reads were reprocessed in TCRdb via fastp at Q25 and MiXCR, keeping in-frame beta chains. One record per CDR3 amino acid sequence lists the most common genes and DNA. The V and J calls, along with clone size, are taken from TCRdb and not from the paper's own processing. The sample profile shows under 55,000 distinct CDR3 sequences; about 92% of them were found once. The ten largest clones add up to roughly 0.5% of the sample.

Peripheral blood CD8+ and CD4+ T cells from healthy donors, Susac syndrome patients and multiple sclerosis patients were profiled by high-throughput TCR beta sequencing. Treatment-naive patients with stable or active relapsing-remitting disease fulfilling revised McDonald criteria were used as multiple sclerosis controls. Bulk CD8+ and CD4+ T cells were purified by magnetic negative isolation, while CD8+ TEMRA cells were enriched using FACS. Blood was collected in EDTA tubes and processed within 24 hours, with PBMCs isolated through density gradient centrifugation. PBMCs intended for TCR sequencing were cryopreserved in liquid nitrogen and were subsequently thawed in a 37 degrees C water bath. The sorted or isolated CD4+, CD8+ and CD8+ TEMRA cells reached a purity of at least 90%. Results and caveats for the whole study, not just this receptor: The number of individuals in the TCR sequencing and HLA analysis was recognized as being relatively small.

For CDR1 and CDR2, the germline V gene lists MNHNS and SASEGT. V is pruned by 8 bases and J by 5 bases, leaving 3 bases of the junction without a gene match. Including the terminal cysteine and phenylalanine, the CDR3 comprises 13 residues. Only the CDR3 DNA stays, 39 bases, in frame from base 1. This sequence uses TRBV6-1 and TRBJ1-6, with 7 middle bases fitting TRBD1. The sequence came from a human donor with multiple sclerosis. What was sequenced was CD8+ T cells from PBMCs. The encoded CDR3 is CASSGTDNSPLHF. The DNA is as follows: TGTGCCAGCTCCGGGACAGATAATTCACCCCTCCACTTT.